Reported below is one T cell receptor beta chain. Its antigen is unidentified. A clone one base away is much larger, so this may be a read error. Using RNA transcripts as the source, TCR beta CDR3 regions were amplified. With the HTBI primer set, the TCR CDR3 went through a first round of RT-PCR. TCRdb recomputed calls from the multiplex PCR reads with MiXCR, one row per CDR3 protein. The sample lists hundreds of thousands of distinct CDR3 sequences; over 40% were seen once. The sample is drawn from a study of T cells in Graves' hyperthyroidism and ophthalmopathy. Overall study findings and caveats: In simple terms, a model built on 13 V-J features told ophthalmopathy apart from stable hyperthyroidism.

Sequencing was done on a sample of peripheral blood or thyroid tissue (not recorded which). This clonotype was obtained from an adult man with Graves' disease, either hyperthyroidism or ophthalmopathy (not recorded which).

In DNA form, the CDR3 reads TGTGCCAGCCGCTCTTGGACCGGCGCTAATTCACCCCTCCACTTT. Translated: CASRSWTGANSPLHF. The chain employs TRBV5-4 and TRBJ1-6; no firm D call. Looked up from germline, CDR1 is SGHNT and CDR2 is YYREEE (reference sequence). The CDR3 runs 15 residues. V was clipped by 7 bases and J by 6 bases, with 17 bases between them.